The sequence of this T cell receptor (beta chain) was determined in a study of cytomegalovirus exposure and HLA in healthy donors. At the level of the study: As an earlier analysis found, roughly 180 million T cells yielded about 100 million unique TCR beta sequences.

Study-wide points: Associated with cytomegalovirus, according to the listing, were 164 TCR beta chains. For most subjects, TCR beta sequences were reported to predict HLA-A and HLA-B alleles with accuracy. Earlier analysis looked at TCR beta V segments, and most were productive about 87% or about 30% of the time.

The primer mix had 60 Vbeta and 13 Jbeta primers. Sequencing was performed with immunoSEQ multiplex PCR; in TCRdb, only in-frame clones are kept and a portion is missing. The repertoire holds 140,000 to 150,000 clones, with about four fifths as singletons. This clone was recorded a few times. The antigen remains unidentified. CDR1 SGHNT and CDR2 YYREEE come from the germline V gene (reference sequence). V dropped 7 bases and J dropped 10; count of bases not matched to a gene: 20. This CDR3 spans 16 amino acids. This TCR was recovered from a woman aged 18 to 35 in good health and CMV-seropositive. Material: PBMCs. V and J are TRBV5-4 and TRBJ2-4, with 7 nucleotides matching TRBD2. This CDR3 reads CASAAYTGTTARIQYF. The CDR3 bases are TGTGCCAGCGCCGCTTACACCGGGACTACAGCAAGAATTCAGTACTTC.